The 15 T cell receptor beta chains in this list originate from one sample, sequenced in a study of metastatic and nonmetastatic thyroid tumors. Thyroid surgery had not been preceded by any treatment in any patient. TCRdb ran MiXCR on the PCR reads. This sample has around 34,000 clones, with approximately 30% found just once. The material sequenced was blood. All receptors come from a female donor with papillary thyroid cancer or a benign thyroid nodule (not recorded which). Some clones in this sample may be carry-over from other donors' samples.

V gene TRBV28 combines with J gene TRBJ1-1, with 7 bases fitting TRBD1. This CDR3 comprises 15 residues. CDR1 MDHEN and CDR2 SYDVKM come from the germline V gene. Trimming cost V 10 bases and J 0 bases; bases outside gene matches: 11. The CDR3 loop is CANSLAGGLNTEAFF. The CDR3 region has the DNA TGTGCCAACAGCTTGGCAGGGGGTCTGAACACTGAAGCTTTCTTT. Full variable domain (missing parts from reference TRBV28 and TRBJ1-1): DVKVTQSSRYLVKRTGEKVFLECVQDMDHENMFWYRQDPGLGLRLIYFSYDVKMKEKGDIPEGYSVSREKKERFSLILESASTNQTSMYLCANSLAGGLNTEAFFGQGTRLTVV.

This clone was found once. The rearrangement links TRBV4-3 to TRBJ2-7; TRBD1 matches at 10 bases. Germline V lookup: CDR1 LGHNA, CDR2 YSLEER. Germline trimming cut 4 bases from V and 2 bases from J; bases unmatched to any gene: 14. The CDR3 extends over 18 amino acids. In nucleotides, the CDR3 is TGCGCCAGCAGCCGAGGGGTTCCGGGACAGGGGTCCCCCTACGAGCAGTACTTC. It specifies CASSRGVPGQGSPYEQYF.

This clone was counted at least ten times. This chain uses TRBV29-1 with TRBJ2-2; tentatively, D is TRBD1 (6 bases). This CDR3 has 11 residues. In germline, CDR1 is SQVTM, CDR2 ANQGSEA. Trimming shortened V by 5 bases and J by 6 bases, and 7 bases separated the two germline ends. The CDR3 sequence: CSVPGAGELFF. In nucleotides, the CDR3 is TGCAGCGTTCCAGGGGCCGGGGAGCTGTTTTTT.

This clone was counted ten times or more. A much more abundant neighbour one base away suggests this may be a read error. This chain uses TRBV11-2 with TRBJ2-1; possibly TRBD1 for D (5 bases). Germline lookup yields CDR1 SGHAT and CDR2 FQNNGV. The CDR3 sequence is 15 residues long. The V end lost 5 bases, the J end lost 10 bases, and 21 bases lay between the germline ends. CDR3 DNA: TGTGCCAGCAGCCCAGGGTGCTCACTTAACGAGGAGCAGTTCTTC. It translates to CASSPGCSLNEEQFF.

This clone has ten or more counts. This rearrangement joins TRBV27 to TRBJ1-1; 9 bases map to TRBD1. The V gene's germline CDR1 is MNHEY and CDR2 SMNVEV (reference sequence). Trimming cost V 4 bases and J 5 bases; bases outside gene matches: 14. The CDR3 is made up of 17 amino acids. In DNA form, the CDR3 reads TGTGCCAGCAGTTCCCAAAACAGGGGGCGGTCTCGGACTGAAGCTTTCTTT. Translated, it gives CASSSQNRGRSRTEAFF.

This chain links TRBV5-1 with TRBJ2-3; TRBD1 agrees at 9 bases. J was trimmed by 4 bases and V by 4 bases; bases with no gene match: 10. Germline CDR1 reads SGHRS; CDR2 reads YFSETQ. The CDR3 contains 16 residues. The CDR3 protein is CASSVEQGARSDTQYF. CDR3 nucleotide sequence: TGCGCCAGCAGCGTAGAACAGGGGGCGAGGTCAGATACGCAGTATTTT.

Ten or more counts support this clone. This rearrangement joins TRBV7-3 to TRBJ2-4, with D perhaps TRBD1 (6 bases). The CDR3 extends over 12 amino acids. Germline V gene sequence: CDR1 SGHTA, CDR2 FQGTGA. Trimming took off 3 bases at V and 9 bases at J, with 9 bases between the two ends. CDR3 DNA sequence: TGTGCCAGCAGCTTCCTAGGGGGCATTCAGTACTTC. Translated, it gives CASSFLGGIQYF.

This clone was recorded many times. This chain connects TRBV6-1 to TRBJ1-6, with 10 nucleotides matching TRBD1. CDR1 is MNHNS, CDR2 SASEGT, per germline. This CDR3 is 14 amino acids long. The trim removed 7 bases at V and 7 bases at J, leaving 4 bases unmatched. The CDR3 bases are TGTGCCAGCACCGACAGGGGGCAGAATTCACCCCTCCACTTT. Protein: CASTDRGQNSPLHF.

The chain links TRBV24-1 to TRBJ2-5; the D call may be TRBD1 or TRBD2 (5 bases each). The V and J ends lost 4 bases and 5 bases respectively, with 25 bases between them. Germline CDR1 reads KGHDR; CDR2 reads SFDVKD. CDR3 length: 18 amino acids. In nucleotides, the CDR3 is TGTGCCACCAGTGACGACAGTTCTGAGGGGCGCAGCCGGGAGACCCAGTACTTC. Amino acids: CATSDDSSEGRSRETQYF.

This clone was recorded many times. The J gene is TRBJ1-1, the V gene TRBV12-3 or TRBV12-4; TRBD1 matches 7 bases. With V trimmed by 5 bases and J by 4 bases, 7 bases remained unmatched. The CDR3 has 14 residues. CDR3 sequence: CASSIGTAGTEAFF. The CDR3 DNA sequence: TGTGCCAGCAGTATAGGGACAGCGGGCACTGAAGCTTTCTTT.

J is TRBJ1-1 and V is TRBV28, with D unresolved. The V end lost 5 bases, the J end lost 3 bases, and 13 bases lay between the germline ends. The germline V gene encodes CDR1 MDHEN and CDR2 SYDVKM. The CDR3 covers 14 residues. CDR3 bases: TGTGCCAGCAGTCCTCCGGACCTACACACTGAAGCTTTCTTT. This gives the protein CASSPPDLHTEAFF. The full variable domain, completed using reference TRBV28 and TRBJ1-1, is DVKVTQSSRYLVKRTGEKVFLECVQDMDHENMFWYRQDPGLGLRLIYFSYDVKMKEKGDIPEGYSVSREKKERFSLILESASTNQTSMYLCASSPPDLHTEAFFGQGTRLTVV.

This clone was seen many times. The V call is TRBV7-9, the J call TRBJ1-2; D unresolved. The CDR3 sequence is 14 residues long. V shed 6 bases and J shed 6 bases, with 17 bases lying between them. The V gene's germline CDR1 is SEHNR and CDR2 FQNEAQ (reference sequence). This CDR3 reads CASSHMTEADGYTF. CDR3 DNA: TGTGCCAGCAGTCACATGACGGAGGCGGATGGCTACACCTTC.

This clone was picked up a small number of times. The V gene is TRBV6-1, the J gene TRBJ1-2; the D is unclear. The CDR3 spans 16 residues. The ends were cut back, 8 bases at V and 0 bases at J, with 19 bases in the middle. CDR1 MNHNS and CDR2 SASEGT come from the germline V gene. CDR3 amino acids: CASGVFTANSNYGYTF. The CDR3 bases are TGTGCCAGCGGGGTATTTACGGCTAATTCTAACTATGGCTACACCTTC.

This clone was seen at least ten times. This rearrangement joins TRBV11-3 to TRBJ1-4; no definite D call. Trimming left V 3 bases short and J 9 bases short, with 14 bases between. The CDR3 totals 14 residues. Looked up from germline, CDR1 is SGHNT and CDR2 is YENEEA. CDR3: CASSFGQNSQKLFF. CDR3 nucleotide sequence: TGTGCCAGCAGCTTTGGGCAGAATTCGCAAAAACTGTTTTTT.

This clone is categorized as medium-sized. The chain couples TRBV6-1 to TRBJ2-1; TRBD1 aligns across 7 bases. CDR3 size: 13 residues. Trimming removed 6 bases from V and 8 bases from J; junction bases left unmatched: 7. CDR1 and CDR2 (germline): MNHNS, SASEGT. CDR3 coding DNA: TGTGCCAGCAGCCCCGGAACAGGGGATGAGCAGTTCTTC. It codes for CASSPGTGDEQFF.